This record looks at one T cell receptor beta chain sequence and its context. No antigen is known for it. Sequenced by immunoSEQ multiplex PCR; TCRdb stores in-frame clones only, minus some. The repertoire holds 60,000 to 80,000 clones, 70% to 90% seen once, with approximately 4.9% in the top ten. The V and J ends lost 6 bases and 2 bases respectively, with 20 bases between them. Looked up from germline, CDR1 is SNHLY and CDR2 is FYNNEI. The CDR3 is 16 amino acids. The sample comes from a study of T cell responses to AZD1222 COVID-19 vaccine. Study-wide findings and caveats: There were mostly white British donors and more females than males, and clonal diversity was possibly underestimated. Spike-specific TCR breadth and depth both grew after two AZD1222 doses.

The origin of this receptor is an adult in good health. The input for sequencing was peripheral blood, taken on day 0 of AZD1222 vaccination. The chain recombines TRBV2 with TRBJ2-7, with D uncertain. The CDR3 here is CASRFRYTAGPYEQYF. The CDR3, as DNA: TGTGCCAGCAGATTCCGATACACGGCTGGACCCTACGAGCAGTACTTC.